This T cell receptor (beta chain) stems from a study of OX40 agonist ivuxolimab in advanced cancers. TCRdb's table, derived via immunoSEQ multiplex PCR, lists solely in-frame clones and lacks some. The table has tens of thousands of clones, roughly nine tenths seen once. Study-wide findings and caveats: CD4+ and CD8+ blood T cells expanded clonally by week 6 at 0.1 to 3.0 mg/kg.

Concerning this clone: Its matching antigen is unknown.

V was clipped by 4 bases and J by 9 bases, with 15 bases between them. Germline V gene data show CDR1 as SGHTA and CDR2 as FQGNSA. This CDR3 spans 14 amino acids. The starting material was CD4+ or CD8+ T cells sorted from blood, obtained in a trial of the OX40 agonist ivuxolimab. The V call is TRBV7-2, the J call TRBJ2-2, with D perhaps matching TRBD2 (5 bases). This TCR came from an adult with an advanced solid tumor such as melanoma, head and neck, liver or kidney cancer. The CDR3 loop is CASSSKAVGRELFF. The CDR3 coding sequence is TGTGCCAGCAGCTCGAAAGCGGTGGGCAGGGAGCTGTTTTTT.